This TCR beta chain came from a study of blood T cell repertoires in COVID-19. Germline V gene data show CDR1 as SGHRS and CDR2 as YFSETQ. Germline trimming cut 3 bases from V and 4 bases from J; bases unmatched to any gene: 12. The CDR3 is 17 residues long. Sequenced by immunoSEQ multiplex PCR; TCRdb stores in-frame clones only, minus some. The sample holds about 45,000 clones, roughly nine tenths seen once. This clone occurred once. Sequenced input: peripheral blood. The sequence was obtained from a man aged 70 or older with active COVID-19. The genes are TRBV5-1 and TRBJ2-5, with 10 bases aligning to TRBD1. CDR3 amino acids: CASSSSRDRGGGETQYF. CDR3 bases: TGCGCCAGCAGCTCGTCCCGGGACAGGGGCGGAGGAGAGACCCAGTACTTC. The whole variable domain, remainder taken from reference TRBV5-1 and TRBJ2-5, is KAGVTQTPRYLIKTRGQQVTLSCSPISGHRSVSWYQQTPGQGLQFLFEYFSETQRNKGNFPGRFSGRQFSNSRSEMNVSTLELGDSALYLCASSSSRDRGGGETQYFGPGTRLLVL.